This T cell receptor (beta chain) was captured by sequencing in a study of CD8 T cells in ankylosing spondylitis. V was trimmed by 0 bases and J by 2 bases, leaving 9 bases between them. The CDR3 sequence is 15 residues long. Germline V CDR1 and CDR2: SGDLS, YYNGEE. Quantitative 5'-RACE with molecular barcodes was used to make the TCR beta libraries. TCRdb reprocessed the 5' RACE reads via MiXCR and lists one record per CDR3 protein. The table lists roughly 180,000 distinct CDR3 sequences, 8.5% to 10% of them singletons. Study-wide results and limits: Disease-linked clones were CD8+ and relatively rare in peripheral blood.

A few counts support this clonotype. Its antigen is undetermined. This receptor was identified in a female donor with ankylosing spondylitis or in good health (not recorded which). Sequenced: blood, either unsorted or a sorted T cell fraction (not recorded which). The chain uses TRBV9 and TRBJ2-1; D possibly corresponds to TRBD1 (6 bases). The CDR3 DNA sequence: TGTGCCAGCAGCGTAGCAGGGGCCCCCTACAATGAGCAGTTCTTC. Amino acid sequence: CASSVAGAPYNEQFF.